This TCR beta chain derives from a study of early T cells in non-severe SARS-CoV-2 infection. For the study at large: Sequenced bulk RNA came from whole blood that was unsorted, and chains were unpaired.

Whole-study results and caveats: Private and CD4 specificities were missed by VDJdb matching, which favored anti-spike CD8 responses.

TCRdb reprocessed the 5' RACE reads with MiXCR, giving one entry per CDR3 protein. The sample includes about 90,000 distinct CDR3 sequences, 12% of them seen just once. This clonotype has just a few counts. Its target is not known. Source: whole blood, taken at baseline. The source of this sequence is an adult who was a healthcare worker with PCR-confirmed SARS-CoV-2 infection or an uninfected control (not recorded which).

The CDR3 bases are TGTGCCAGCAGTCAATGGGACAGCTCCTACGAGCAGTACTTC. Translated, it gives CASSQWDSSYEQYF. The V call is TRBV28, the J call TRBJ2-7; TRBD1 matches at 7 bases. Germline assignment: CDR1 MDHEN and CDR2 SYDVKM. J was trimmed by 0 bases and V by 5 bases; bases with no gene match: 4. This CDR3 region has 14 residues.